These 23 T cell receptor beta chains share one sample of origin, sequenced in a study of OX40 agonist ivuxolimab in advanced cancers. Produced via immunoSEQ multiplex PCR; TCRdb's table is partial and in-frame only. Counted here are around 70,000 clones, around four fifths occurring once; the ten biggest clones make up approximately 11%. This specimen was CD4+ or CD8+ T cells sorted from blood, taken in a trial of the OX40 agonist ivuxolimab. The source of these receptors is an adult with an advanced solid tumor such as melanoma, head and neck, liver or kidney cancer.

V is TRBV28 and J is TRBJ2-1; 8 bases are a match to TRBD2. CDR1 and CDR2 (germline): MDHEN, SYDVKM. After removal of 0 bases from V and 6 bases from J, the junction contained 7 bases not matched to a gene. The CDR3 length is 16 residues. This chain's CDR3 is CASSLWWLAGGNEQFF. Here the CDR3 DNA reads TGTGCCAGCAGTTTATGGTGGCTAGCGGGTGGCAATGAGCAGTTCTTC.

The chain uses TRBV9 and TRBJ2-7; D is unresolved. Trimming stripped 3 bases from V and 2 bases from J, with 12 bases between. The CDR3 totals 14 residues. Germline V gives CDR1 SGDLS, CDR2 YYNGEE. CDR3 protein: CASSAAGATYEQYF. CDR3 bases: TGTGCCAGCAGCGCGGCAGGAGCCACCTACGAGCAGTACTTC.

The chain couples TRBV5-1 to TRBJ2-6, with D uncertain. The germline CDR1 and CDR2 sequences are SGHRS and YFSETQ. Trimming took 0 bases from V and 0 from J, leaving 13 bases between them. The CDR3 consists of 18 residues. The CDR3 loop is CASSLAIGPSSGANVLTF. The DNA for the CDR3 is TGCGCCAGCAGCTTGGCGATAGGCCCGAGCTCTGGGGCCAACGTCCTGACTTTC.

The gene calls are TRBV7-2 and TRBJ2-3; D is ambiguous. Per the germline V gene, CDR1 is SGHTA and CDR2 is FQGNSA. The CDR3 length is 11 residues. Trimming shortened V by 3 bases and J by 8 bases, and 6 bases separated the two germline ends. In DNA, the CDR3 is TGTGCCAGCAGCTTCCGCGGTACGCAGTATTTT. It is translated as CASSFRGTQYF.

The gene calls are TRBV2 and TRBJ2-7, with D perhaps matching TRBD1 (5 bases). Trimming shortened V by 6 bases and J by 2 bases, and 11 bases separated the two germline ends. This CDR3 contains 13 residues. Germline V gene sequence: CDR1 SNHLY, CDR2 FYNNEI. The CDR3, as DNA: TGTGCCAGCAGGACAGCTATTGCCTACGAGCAGTACTTC. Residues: CASRTAIAYEQYF.

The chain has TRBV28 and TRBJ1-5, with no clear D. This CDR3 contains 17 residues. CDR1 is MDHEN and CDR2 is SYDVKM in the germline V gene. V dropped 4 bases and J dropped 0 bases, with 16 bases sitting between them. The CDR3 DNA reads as TGTGCCAGCAGTTCGCGGACCGGAAGTTATAGCAATCAGCCCCAGCATTTT. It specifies CASSSRTGSYSNQPQHF.

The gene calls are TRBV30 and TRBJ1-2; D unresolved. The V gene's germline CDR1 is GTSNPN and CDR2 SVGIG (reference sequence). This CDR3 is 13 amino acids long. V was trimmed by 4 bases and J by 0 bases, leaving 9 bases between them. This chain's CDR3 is CAWNVFSNYGYTF. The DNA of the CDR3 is TGTGCCTGGAATGTGTTTTCTAACTATGGCTACACCTTC.

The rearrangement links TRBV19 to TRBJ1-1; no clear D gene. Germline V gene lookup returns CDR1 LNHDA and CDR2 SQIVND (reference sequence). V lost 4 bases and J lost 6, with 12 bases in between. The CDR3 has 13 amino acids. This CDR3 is CASSTLAGSEAFF. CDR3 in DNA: TGTGCCAGTAGTACCCTTGCAGGCTCTGAAGCTTTCTTT. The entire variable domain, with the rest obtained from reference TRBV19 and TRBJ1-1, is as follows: DGGITQSPKYLFRKEGQNVTLSCEQNLNHDAMYWYRQDPGQGLRLIYYSQIVNDFQKGDIAEGYSVSREKKESFPLTVTSAQKNPTAFYLCASSTLAGSEAFFGQGTRLTVV.

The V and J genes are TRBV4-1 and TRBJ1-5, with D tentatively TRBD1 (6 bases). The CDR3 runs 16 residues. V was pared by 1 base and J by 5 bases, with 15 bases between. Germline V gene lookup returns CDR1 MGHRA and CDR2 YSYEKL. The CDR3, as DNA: TGCGCCAGCAGCCAAGTACAGGGTACGGGGGATCAGCCCCAGCATTTT. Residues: CASSQVQGTGDQPQHF.

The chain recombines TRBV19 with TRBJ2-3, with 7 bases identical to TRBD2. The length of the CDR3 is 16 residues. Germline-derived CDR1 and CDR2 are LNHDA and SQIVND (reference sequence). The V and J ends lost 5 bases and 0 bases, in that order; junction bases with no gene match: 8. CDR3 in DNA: TGTGCCAGTAGTCTAGGGACTATGGGTAGCACAGATACGCAGTATTTT. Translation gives CASSLGTMGSTDTQYF.

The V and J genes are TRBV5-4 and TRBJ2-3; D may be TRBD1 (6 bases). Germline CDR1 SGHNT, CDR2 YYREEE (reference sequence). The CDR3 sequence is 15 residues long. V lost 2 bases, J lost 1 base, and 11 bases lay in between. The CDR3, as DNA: TGTGCCAGCAGCTTTTGGGGGCCAGGCACAGATACGCAGTATTTT. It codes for CASSFWGPGTDTQYF.

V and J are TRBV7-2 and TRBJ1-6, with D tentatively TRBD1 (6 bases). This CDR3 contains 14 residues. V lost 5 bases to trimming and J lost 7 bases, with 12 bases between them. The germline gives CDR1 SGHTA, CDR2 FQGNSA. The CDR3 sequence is CASSPRGGNSPLHF. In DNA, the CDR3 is TGTGCCAGCAGCCCACGAGGGGGGAATTCACCCCTCCACTTT.

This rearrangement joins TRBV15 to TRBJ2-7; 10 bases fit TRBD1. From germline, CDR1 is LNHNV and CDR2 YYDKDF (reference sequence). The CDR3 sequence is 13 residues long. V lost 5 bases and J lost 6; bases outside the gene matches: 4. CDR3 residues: CATSWTGGGEQYF. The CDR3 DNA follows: TGTGCCACCAGCTGGACAGGGGGAGGCGAGCAGTACTTC.

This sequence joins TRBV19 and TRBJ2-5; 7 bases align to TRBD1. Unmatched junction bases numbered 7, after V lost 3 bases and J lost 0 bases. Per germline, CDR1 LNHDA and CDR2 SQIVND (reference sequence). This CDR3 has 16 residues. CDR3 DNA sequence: TGTGCCAGTAGTATGACAGGGAATGGGTACCAAGAGACCCAGTACTTC. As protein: CASSMTGNGYQETQYF.

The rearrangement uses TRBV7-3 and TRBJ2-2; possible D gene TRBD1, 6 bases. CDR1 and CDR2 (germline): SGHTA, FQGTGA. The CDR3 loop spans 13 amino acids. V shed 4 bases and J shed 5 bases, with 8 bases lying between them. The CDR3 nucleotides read TGTGCCAGCAGCTCCACAGGGACCGGGGAGCTGTTTTTT. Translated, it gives CASSSTGTGELFF.

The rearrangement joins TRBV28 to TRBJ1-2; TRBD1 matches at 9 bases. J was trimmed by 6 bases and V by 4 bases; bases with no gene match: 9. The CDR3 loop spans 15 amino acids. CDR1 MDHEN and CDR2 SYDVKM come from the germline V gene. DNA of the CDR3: TGTGCCAGCAGTTCACAGGGGGCGCGGTGGAATGGCTACACCTTC. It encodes CASSSQGARWNGYTF.

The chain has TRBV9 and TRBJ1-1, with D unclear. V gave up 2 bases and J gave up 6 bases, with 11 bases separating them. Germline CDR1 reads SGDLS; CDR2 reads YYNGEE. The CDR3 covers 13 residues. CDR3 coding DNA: TGTGCCAGCAGCGTCGCCTCAAGAGCTGAAGCTTTCTTT. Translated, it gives CASSVASRAEAFF.

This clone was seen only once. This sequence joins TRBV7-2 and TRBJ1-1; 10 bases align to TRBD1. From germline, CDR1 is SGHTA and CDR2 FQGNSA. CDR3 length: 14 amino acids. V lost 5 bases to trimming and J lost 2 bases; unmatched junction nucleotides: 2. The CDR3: CASSRDRGNTEAFF. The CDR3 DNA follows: TGTGCCAGCAGCCGGGACAGGGGAAACACTGAAGCTTTCTTT.

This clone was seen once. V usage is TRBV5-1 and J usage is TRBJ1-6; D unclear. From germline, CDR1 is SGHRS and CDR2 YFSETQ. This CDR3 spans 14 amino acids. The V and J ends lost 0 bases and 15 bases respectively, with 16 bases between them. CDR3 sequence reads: CASSLVVNGQDLHF. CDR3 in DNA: TGCGCCAGCAGCTTGGTTGTGAACGGCCAGGACCTCCACTTT.

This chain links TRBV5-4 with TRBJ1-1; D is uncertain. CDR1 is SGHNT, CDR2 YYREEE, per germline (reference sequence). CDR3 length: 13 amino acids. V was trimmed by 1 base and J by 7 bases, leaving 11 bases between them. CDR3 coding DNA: TGTGCCAGCAGCTTGCGGGAGGGATTTGAAGCTTTCTTT. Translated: CASSLREGFEAFF. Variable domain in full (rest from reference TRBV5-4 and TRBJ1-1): ETGVTQSPTHLIKTRGQQVTLRCSSQSGHNTVSWYQQALGQGPQFIFQYYREEENGRGNFPPRFSGLQFPNYSSELNVNALELDDSALYLCASSLREGFEAFFGQGTRLTVV.

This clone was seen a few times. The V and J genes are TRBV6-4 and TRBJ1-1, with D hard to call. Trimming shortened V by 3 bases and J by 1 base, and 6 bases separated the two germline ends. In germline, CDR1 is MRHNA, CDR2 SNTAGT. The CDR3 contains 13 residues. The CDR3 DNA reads TGTGCCAGCAGTGAGGAGGCGAACACTGAAGCTTTCTTT. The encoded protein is CASSEEANTEAFF.

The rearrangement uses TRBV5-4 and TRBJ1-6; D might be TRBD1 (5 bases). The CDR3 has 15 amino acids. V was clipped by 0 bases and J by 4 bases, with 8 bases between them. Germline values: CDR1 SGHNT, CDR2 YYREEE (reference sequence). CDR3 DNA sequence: TGTGCCAGCAGCTTGGACAGGACATATAATTCACCCCTCCACTTT. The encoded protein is CASSLDRTYNSPLHF.

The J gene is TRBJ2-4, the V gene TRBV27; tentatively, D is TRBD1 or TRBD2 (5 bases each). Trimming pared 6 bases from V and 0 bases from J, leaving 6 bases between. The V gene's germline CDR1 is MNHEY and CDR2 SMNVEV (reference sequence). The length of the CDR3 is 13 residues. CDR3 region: CASRGVAKNIQYF. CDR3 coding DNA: TGTGCCAGCAGGGGGGTAGCCAAAAACATTCAGTACTTC.